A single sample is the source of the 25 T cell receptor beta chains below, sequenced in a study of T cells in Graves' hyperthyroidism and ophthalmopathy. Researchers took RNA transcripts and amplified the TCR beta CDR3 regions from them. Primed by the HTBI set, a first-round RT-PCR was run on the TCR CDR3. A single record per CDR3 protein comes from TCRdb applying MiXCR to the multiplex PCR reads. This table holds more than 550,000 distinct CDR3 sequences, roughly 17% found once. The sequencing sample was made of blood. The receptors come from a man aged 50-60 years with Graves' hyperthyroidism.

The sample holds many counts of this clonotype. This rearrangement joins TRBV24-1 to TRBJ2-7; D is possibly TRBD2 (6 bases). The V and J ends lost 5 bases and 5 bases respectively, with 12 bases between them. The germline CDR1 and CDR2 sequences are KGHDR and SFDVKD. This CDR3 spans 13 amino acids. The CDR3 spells CATSAPWGDEQYF. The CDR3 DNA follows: TGTGCCACCAGTGCCCCTTGGGGGGACGAGCAGTACTTC.

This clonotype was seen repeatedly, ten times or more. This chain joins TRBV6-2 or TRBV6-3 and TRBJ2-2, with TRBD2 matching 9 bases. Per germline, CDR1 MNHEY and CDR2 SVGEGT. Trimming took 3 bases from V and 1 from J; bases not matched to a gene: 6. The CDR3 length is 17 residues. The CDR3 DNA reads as TGTGCCAGCAGTTATCCGGGACTAGCCCAGAACACCGGGGAGCTGTTTTTT. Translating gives CASSYPGLAQNTGELFF.

The CDR3 coding sequence is TGTGCCAGCAAACGGACAGGTAGTTCTGAGCAGTTCTTC. It is translated as CASKRTGSSEQFF. The chain is built from TRBV6-2 or TRBV6-3 and TRBJ2-1, with 7 bases lining up with TRBD1. Germline CDR1 is MNHEY and CDR2 is SVGEGT. V gave up 7 bases and J gave up 9 bases; unmatched junction bases: 9. This CDR3 comprises 13 residues.

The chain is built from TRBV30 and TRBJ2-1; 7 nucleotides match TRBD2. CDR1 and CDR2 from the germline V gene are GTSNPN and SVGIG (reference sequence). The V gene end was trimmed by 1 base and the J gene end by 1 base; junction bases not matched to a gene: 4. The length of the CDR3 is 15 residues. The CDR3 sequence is CAWSGVAGSYNEQFF. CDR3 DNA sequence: TGTGCCTGGAGTGGGGTAGCGGGTTCCTACAATGAGCAGTTCTTC.

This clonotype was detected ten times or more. The CDR3 coding sequence is TGTGCCAGCAAGGGGACAGGGAATGTAGGGACTTATAATTCACCCCTCCACTTT. Translating gives CASKGTGNVGTYNSPLHF. The chain combines TRBV27 with TRBJ1-6; 9 nucleotides agree with TRBD1. The CDR3 runs to 18 residues. CDR1 MNHEY and CDR2 SMNVEV come from the germline V gene (reference sequence). After removal of 7 bases from V and 4 bases from J, the junction contained 14 bases not matched to a gene.

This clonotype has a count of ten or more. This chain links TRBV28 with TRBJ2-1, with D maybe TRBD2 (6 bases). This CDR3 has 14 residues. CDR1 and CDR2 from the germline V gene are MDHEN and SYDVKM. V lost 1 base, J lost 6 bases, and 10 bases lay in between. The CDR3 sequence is CASSLSRRANEQFF. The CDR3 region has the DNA TGTGCCAGCAGTTTATCTCGGAGGGCCAATGAGCAGTTCTTC.

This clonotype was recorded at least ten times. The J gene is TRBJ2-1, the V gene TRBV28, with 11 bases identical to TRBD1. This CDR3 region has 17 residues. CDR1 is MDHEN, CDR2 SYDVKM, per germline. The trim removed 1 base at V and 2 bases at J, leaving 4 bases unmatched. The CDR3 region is CASSLSRGQGAYNEQFF. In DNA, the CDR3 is TGTGCCAGCAGTTTATCCAGGGGACAGGGGGCCTACAATGAGCAGTTCTTC.

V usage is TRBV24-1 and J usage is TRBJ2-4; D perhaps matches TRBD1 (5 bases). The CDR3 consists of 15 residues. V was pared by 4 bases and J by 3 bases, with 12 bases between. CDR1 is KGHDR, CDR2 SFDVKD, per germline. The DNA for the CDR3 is TGTGCCACCAGTGACCCCCAGGGTGGCAAAAACATTCAGTACTTC. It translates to CATSDPQGGKNIQYF.

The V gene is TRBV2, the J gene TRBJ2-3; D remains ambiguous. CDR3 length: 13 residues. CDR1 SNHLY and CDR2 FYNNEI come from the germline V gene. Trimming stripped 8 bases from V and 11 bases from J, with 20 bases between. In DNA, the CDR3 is TGTGCCAGCTCTATGGGTGGGGTGGGAAAGCAGTATTTT. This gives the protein CASSMGGVGKQYF.

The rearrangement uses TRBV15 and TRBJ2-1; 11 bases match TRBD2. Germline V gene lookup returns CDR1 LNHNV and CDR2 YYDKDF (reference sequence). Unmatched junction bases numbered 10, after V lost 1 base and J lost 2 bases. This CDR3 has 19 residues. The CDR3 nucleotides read TGTGCCACCAGCAGAGGACTAGCGGGACCAGCCAATCCCTACAATGAGCAGTTCTTC. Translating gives CATSRGLAGPANPYNEQFF. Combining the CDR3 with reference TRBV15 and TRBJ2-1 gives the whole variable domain DAMVIQNPRYQVTQFGKPVTLSCSQTLNHNVMYWYQQKSSQAPKLLFHYYDKDFNNEADTPDNFQSRRPNTSFCFLDIRSPGLGDTAMYLCATSRGLAGPANPYNEQFFGPGTRLTVL.

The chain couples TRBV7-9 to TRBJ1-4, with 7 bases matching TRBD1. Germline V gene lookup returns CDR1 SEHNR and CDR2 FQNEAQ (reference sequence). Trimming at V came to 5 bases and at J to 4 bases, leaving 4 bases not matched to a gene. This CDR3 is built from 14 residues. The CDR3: CASSNRDSNEKLFF. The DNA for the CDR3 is TGTGCCAGCAGCAACCGGGACAGTAATGAAAAACTGTTTTTT.

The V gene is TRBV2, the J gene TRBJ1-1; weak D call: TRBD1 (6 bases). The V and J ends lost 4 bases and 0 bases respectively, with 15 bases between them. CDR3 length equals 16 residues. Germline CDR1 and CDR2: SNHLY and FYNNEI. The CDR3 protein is CASSALGGLMNTEAFF. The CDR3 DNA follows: TGTGCCAGCAGTGCCCTGGGGGGCCTAATGAACACTGAAGCTTTCTTT.

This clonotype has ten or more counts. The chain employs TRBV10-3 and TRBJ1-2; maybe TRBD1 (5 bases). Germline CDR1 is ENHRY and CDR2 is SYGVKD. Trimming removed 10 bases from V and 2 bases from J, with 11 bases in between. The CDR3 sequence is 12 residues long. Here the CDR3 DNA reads TGTGCCAGCCATCAGGGAAACTATGGCTACACCTTC. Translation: CASHQGNYGYTF.

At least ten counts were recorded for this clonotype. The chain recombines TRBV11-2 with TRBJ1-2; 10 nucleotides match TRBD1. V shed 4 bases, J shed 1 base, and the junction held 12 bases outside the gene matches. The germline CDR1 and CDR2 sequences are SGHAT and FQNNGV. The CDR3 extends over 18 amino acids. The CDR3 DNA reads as TGTGCCAGCAGCTCCACCTCGAGGACAGGGGGTCTTAACTATGGCTACACCTTC. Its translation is CASSSTSRTGGLNYGYTF.

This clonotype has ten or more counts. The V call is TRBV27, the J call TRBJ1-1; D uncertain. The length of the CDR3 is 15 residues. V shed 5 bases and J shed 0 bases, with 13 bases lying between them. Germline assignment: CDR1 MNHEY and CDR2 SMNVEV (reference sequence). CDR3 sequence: CASSREGRMNTEAFF. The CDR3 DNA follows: TGTGCCAGCAGTAGGGAGGGCCGGATGAACACTGAAGCTTTCTTT.

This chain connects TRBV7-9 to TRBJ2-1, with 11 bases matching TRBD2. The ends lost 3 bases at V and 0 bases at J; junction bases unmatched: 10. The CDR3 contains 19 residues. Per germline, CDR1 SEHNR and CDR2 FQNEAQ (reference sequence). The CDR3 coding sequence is TGTGCCAGCAGCTTCCCGGGACTAGCGGAGGGGAGCTCCTACAATGAGCAGTTCTTC. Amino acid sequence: CASSFPGLAEGSSYNEQFF.

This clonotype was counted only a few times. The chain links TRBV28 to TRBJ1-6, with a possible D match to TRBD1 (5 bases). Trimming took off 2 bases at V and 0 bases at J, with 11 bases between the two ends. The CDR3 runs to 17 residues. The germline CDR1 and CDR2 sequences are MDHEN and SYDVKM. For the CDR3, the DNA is TGTGCCAGCAGTTTAAAGGGGTACTACTCCTATAATTCACCCCTCCACTTT. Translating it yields CASSLKGYYSYNSPLHF.

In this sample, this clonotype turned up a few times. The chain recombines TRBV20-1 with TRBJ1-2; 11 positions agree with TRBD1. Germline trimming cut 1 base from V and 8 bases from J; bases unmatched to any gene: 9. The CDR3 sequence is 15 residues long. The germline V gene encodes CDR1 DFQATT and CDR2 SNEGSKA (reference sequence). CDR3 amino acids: CSARAVGQGAGGYTF. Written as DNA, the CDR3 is TGCAGTGCTAGAGCGGTCGGACAGGGGGCTGGGGGCTACACCTTC.

The CDR3 loop reads CASSVGRDSGNQPQHF. The CDR3 region has the DNA TGTGCCAGCAGCGTTGGTCGAGACAGTGGAAATCAGCCCCAGCATTTT. The chain employs TRBV9 and TRBJ1-5, with a weak D call TRBD1 (5 bases). CDR1 and CDR2 from the germline V gene are SGDLS and YYNGEE. The CDR3 spans 16 residues. V was pared by 2 bases and J by 4 bases, with 16 bases between.

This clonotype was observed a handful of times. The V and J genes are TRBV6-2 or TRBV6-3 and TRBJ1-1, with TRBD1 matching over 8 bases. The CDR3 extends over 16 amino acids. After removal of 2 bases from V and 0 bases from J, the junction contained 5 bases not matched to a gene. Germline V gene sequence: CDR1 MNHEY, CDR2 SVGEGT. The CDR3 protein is CASSYTNRGLNTEAFF. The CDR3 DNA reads TGTGCCAGCAGTTACACAAACAGGGGGTTGAACACTGAAGCTTTCTTT.

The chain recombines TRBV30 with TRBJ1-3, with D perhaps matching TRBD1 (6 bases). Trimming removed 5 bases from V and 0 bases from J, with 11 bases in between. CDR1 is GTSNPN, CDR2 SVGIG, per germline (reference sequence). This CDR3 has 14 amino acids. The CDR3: CAWYRQASGNTIYF. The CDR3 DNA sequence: TGTGCCTGGTATAGACAGGCCTCTGGAAACACCATATATTTT.

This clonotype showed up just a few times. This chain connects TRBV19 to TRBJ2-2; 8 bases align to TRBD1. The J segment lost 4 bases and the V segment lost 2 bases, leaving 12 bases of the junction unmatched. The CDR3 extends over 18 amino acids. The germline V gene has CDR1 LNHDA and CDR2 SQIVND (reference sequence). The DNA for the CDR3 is TGTGCCAGTAGTATACGACAGGGGACCTATGACATCACCGGGGAGCTGTTTTTT. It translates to CASSIRQGTYDITGELFF.

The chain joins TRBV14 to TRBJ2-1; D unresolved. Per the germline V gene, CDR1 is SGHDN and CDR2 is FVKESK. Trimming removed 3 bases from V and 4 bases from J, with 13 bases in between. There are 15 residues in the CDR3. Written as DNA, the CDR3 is TGTGCCAGCAGCCAGCTTACAGAACTATACAATGAGCAGTTCTTC. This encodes CASSQLTELYNEQFF.

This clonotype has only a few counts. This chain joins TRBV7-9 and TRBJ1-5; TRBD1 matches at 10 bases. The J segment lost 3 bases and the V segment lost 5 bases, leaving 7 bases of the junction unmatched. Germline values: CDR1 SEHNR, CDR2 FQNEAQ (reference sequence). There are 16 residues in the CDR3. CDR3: CASSAGTGDVNQPQHF. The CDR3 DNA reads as TGTGCCAGCAGCGCCGGGACAGGGGACGTCAATCAGCCCCAGCATTTT.

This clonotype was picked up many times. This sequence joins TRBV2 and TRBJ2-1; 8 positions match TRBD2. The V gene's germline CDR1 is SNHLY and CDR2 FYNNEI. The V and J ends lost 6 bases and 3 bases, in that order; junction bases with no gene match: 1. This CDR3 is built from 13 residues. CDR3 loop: CASRREDYNEQFF. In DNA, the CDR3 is TGTGCCAGCAGGCGGGAGGACTACAATGAGCAGTTCTTC.